This T cell receptor (beta chain) was documented in a study of Ad26.COV2.S vaccination and SARS-CoV-2 variants. The wider study: Ad26.COV2.S, an intramuscular injection, was given once or twice 56 days apart.

Treatment defined: some 20 received Ad26.COV2.S at low or high dose, single or two shots; about 5 received placebo; per-sample allocation not given. The samples were gathered on day 63 after the first injection of vaccine or placebo. Adults aged 18-55 years in Boston included the donor. Overall study findings and caveats: Reported post-vaccination CD8+ and CD4+ T cell responses to spike showed substantial breadth. TCR breadth and depth estimates may have understated total T cell responses.

Between the trimmed V and J ends, which lost 6 bases and 2 bases, there was a span of 7 bases. Germline lookup yields CDR1 KGHSH and CDR2 LQKENI. The CDR3 consists of 12 residues. Measured with immunoSEQ multiplex PCR; TCRdb has only the in-frame clones, and not every one. The sample records about 350,000 clones, around 84% being singletons. This clone was recorded once. Its antigen is still unknown. The sample was peripheral blood, taken in a trial of Ad26.COV2.S vaccine versus placebo. This receptor was taken from a person between 18 and 60 years old who received the Ad26.COV2.S COVID-19 vaccine or a placebo. The chain couples TRBV18 to TRBJ1-2; D gene ambiguous. The CDR3, as DNA: TGTGCCAGCTCTGCTATGAACTATGGCTACACCTTC. Translated: CASSAMNYGYTF.